The clone carrying this T cell receptor beta chain was seen at least ten times. Its antigen is unknown. This sample is part of a study of early T cells in non-severe SARS-CoV-2 infection. Study overall: Unsorted whole-blood RNA was sequenced in bulk, leaving chains unpaired.

Overall study results and limits: In VDJdb matching, anti-spike CD8 responses were favored while private and CD4 specificities went missing.

V dropped 1 base and J dropped 1 base, with 14 bases sitting between them. Germline-derived CDR1 and CDR2 are GTSNPN and SVGIG (reference sequence). The CDR3 has 16 residues. Individual cDNA molecules carried attached unique molecular identifiers. In TCRdb, the 5' RACE reads were re-called with MiXCR into one record per CDR3 protein. The table lists 35,000 to 50,000 distinct CDR3 sequences, about 5.5% of them singletons. Material: whole blood, obtained at baseline. The rearrangement uses TRBV30 and TRBJ1-5, with D perhaps matching TRBD1 (6 bases). The TCR originated in an adult who was a healthcare worker with PCR-confirmed SARS-CoV-2 infection or an uninfected control (not recorded which). CDR3 nucleotides: TGTGCCTGGAGTGGGTCACAGGGAAGGAGCAATCAGCCCCAGCATTTT. Protein sequence: CAWSGSQGRSNQPQHF.